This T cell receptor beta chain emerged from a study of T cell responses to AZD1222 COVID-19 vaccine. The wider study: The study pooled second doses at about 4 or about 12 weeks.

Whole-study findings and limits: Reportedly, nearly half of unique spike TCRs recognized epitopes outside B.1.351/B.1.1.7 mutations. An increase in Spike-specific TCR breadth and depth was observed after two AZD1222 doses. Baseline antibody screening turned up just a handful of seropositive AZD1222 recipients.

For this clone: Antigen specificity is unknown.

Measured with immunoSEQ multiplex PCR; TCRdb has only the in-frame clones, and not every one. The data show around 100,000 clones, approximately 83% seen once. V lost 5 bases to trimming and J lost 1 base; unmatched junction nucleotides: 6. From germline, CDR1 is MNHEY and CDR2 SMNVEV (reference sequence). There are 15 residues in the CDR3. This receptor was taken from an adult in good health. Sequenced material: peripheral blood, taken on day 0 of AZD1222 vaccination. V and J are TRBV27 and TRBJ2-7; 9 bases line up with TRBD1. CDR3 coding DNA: TGTGCCAGCAGTGTTCAAGGACAGGGGTCCTACGAGCAGTACTTC. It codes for CASSVQGQGSYEQYF.